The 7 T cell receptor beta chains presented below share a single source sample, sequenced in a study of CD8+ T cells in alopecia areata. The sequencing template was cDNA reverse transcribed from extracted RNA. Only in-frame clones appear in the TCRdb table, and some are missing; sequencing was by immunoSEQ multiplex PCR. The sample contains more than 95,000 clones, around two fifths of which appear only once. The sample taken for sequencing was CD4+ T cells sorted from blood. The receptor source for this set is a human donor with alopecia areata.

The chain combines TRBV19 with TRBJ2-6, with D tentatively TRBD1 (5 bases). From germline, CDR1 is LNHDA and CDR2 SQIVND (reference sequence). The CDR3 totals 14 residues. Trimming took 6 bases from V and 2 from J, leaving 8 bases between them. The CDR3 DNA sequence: TGTGCCAGTAGCGAAGGGGCTGGGGCCAACGTCCTGACTTTC. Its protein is CASSEGAGANVLTF.

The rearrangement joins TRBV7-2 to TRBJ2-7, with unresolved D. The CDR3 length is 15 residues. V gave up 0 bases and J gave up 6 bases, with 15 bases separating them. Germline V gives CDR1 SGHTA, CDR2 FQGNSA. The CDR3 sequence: CASSLAGGTQAEQYF. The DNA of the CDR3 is TGTGCCAGCAGCTTAGCCGGCGGAACCCAGGCCGAGCAGTACTTC.

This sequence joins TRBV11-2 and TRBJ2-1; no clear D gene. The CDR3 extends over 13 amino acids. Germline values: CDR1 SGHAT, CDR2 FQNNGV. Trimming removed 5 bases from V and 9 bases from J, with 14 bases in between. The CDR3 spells CASSASEYLEQFF. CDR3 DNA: TGTGCCAGCAGCGCAAGTGAGTACCTTGAGCAGTTCTTC.

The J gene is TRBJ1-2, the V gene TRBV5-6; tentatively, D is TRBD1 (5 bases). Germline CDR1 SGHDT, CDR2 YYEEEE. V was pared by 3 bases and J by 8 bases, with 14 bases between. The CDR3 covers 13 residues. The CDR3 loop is CASSWDGPVGYTF. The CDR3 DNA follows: TGTGCCAGCAGCTGGGACGGCCCCGTCGGCTACACCTTC.

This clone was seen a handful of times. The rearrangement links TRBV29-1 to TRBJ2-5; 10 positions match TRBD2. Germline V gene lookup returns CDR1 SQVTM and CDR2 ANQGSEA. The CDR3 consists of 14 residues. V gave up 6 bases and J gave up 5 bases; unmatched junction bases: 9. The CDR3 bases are TGCAGCGTGGCTAAAAGCGGGGGGGCTGAGACCCAGTACTTC. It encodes CSVAKSGGAETQYF.

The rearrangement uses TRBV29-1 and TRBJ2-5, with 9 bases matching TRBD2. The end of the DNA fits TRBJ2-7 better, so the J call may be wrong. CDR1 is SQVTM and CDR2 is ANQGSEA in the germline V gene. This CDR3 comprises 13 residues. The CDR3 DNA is TGCAGCGTTGATGATAGCGGGGGATTCGAGCAGTACTTC. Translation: CSVDDSGGFEQYF.

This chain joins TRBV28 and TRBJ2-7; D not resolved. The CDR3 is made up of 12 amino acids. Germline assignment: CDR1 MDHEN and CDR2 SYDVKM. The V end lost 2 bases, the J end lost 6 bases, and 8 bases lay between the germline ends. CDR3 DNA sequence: TGTGCCAGCAGTTTACCATACTTCGAGCAGTACTTC. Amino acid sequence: CASSLPYFEQYF.